This T cell receptor (beta chain) was found in a study of T-cell memory formation after mild COVID-19. General observations from the study: Most CD4+ clones that shrank were in CM and EM, while CD8+ ones turned up in EMRA.

Germline V gives CDR1 SGHRS, CDR2 YFSETQ. CDR3 length: 14 residues. V lost 3 bases to trimming and J lost 2 bases, with 10 bases between them. Of note for this clonotype: Antigen: not known.

TCRdb fed the 5' RACE reads into MiXCR, producing one record per CDR3 protein. The sample has 250,000 to 350,000 distinct CDR3 sequences, roughly a fifth seen once. This clonotype was sampled from a man aged 18 to 30 who had mild COVID-19 (a few samples of this study predate the infection). Cell type and time point are not known. The specimen was PBMCs or a T cell subset sorted from them (not recorded which). V gene TRBV5-1 combines with J gene TRBJ2-3, with D perhaps matching TRBD1 (6 bases). The CDR3: CASSSGTTTDTQYF. The DNA for the CDR3 is TGCGCCAGCAGCTCCGGGACAACCACAGATACGCAGTATTTT.